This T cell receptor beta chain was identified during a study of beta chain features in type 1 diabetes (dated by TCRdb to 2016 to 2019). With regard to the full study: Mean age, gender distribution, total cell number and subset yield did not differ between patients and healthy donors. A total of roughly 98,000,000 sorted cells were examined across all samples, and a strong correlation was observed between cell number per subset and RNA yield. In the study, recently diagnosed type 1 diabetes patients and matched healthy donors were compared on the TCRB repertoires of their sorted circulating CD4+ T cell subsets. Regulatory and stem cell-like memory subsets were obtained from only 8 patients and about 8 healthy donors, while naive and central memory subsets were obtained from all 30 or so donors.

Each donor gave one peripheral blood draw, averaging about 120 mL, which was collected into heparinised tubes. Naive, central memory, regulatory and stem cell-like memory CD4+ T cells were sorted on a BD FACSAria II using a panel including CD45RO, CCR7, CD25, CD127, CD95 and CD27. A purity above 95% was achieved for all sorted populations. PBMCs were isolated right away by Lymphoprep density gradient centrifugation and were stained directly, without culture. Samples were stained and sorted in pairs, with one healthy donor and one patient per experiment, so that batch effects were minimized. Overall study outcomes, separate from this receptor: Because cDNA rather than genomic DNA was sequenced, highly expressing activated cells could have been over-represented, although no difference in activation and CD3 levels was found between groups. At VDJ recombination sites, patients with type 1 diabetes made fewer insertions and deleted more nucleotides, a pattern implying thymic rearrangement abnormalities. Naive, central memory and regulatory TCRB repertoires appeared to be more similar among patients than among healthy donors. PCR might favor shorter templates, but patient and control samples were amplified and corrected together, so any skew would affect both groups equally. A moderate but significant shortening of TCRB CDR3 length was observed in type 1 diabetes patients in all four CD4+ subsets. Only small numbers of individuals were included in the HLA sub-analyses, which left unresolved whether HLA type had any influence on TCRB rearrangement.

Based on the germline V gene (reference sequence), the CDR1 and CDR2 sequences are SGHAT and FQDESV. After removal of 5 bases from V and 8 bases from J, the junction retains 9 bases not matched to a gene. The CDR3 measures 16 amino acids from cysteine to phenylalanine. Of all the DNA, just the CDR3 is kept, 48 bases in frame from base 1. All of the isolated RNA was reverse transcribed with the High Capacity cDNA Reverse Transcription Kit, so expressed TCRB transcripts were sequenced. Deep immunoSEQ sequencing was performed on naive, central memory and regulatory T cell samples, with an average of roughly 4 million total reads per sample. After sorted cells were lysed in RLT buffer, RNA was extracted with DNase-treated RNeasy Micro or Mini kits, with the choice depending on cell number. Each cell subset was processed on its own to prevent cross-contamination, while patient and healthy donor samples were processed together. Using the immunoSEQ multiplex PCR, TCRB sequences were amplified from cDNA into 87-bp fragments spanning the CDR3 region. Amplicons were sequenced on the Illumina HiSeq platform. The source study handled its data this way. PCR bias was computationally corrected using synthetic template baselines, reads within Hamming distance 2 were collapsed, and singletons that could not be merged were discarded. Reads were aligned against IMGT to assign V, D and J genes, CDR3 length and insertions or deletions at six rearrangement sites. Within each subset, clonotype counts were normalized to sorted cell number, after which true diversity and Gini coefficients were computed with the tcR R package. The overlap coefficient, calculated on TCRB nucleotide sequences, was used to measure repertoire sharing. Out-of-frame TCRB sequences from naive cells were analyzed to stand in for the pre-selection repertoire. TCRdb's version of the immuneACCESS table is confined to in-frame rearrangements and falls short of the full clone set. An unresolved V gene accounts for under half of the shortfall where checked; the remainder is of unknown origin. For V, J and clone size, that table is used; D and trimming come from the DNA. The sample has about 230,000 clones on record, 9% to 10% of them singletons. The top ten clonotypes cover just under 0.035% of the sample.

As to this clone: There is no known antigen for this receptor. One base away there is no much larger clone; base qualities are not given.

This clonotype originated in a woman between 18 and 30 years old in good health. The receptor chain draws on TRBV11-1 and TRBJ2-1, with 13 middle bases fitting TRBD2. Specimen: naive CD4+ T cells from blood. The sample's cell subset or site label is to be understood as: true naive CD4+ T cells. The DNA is TGTGCCAGCAGCCCCGACACCGGACTAGCGGGAGATGAGCAGTTCTTC. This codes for CASSPDTGLAGDEQFF.